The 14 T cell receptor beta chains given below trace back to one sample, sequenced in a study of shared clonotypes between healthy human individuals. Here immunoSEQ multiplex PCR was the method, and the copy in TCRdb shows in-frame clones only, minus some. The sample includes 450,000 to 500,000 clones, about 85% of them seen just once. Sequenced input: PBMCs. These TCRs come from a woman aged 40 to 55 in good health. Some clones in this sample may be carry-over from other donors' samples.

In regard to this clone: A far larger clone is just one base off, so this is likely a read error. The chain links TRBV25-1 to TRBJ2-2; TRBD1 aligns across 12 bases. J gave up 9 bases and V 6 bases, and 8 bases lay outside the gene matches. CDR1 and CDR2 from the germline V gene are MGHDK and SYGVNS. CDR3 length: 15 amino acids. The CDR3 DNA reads TGTGCCAGCAGGGGGACAGGGGGCGCTTCCAGGGAGCTGTTTTTT. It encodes CASRGTGGASRELFF. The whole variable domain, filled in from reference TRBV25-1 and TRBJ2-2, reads EADIYQTPRYLVIGTGKKITLECSQTMGHDKMYWYQQDPGMELHLIHYSYGVNSTEKGDLSSESTVSRIRTEHFPLTLESARPSHTSQYLCASRGTGGASRELFFGEGSRLTVL.

The CDR3 reads CAWSRQETQYF. DNA for the CDR3: TGTGCCTGGAGTCGACAAGAGACCCAGTACTTC. V gene TRBV30 combines with J gene TRBJ2-5, with D unclear. Trimming stripped 2 bases from V and 2 bases from J, with 3 bases between. This CDR3 contains 11 residues. The germline CDR1 and CDR2 sequences are GTSNPN and SVGIG (reference sequence).

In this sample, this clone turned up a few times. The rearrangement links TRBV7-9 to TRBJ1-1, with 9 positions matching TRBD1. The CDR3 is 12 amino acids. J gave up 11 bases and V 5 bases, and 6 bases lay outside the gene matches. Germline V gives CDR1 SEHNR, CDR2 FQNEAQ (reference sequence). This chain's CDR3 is CASSPRDRVAFF. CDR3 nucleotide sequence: TGTGCCAGCAGCCCACGGGACAGGGTCGCTTTCTTT.

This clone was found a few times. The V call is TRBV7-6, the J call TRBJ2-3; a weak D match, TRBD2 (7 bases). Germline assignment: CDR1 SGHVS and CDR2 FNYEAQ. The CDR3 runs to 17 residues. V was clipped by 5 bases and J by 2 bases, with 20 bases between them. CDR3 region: CASSGGPGLPATDTQYF. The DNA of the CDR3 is TGTGCCAGCAGCGGGGGCCCGGGACTACCAGCCACAGATACGCAGTATTTT.

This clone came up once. CDR3 in amino acids: CASSASTGDEQYF. Written as DNA, the CDR3 is TGCGCCAGCTCGGCAAGCACAGGGGACGAGCAGTACTTC. The chain couples TRBV5-1 to TRBJ2-7; 7 bases map to TRBD1. Germline CDR1 is SGHRS and CDR2 is YFSETQ. This CDR3 spans 13 amino acids. After removal of 7 bases from V and 5 bases from J, the junction contained 9 bases not matched to a gene.

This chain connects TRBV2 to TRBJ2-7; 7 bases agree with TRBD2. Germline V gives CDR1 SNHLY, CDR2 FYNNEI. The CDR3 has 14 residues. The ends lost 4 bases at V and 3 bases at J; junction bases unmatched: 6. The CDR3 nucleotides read TGTGCCAGCAGTGGTTTAGGACTAGTCTACGAGCAGTACTTC. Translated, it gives CASSGLGLVYEQYF.

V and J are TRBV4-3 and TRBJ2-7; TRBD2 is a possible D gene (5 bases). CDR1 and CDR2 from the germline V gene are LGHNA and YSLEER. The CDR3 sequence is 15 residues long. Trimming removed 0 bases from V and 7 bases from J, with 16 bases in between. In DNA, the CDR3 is TGCGCCAGCAGCCAAGAACGGCTAGCCCGTCGGGAGCAGTACTTC. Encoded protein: CASSQERLARREQYF.

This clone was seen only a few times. DNA for the CDR3: TGCGCCAGCAGCTTGGTAGGGCCCAACACCGGGGAGCTGTTTTTT. Amino acids: CASSLVGPNTGELFF. The V call is TRBV5-1, the J call TRBJ2-2; D call uncertain. Germline loops: CDR1 SGHRS, CDR2 YFSETQ. CDR3 length equals 15 residues. With 0 bases removed from V and 2 bases from J, the gap between germline ends came to 8 bases. The variable domain in full, with the rest retrieved from reference TRBV5-1 and TRBJ2-2, is KAGVTQTPRYLIKTRGQQVTLSCSPISGHRSVSWYQQTPGQGLQFLFEYFSETQRNKGNFPGRFSGRQFSNSRSEMNVSTLELGDSALYLCASSLVGPNTGELFFGEGSRLTVL.

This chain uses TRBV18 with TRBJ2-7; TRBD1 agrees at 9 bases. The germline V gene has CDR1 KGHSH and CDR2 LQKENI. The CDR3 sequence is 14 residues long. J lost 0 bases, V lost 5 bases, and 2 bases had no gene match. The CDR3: CASSGTGNSYEQYF. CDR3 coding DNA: TGTGCCAGCTCAGGGACAGGGAACTCCTACGAGCAGTACTTC.

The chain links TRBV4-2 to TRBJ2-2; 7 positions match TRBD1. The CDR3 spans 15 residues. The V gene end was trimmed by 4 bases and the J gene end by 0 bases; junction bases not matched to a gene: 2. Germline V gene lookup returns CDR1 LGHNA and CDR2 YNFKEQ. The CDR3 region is CASSPGQSNTGELFF. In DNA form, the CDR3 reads TGTGCCAGCAGCCCGGGACAGTCGAACACCGGGGAGCTGTTTTTT.

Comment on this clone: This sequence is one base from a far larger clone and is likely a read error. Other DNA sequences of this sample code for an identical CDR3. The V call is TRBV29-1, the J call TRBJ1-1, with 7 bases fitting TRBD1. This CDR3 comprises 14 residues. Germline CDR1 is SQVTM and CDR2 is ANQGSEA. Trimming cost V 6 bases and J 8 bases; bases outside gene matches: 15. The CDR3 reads CSVVNRDSFLEAFF. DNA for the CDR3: TGCAGCGTAGTAAACCGGGACAGCTTTTTAGAAGCTTTCTTT. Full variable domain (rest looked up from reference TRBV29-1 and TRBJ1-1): SAVISQKPSRDICQRGTSLTIQCQVDSQVTMMFWYRQQPGQSLTLIATANQGSEATYESGFVIDKFPISRPNLTFSTLTVSNMSPEDSSIYLCSVVNRDSFLEAFFGQGTRLTVV.

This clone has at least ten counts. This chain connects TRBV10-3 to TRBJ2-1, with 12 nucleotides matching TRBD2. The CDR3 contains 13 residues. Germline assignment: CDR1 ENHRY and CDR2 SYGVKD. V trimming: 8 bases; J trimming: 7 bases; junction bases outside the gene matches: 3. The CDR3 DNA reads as TGTGCCATCTCCCTAGCGGGAGGGAATGAGCAGTTCTTC. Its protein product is CAISLAGGNEQFF.

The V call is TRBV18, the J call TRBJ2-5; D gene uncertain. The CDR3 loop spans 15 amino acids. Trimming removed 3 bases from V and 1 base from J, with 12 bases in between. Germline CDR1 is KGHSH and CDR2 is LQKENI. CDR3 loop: CASSPSYQVQETQYF. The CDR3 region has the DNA TGTGCCAGCTCACCCTCCTATCAAGTCCAAGAGACCCAGTACTTC.

CDR3 nucleotides: TGTGCCAGTAGTCCCTCGGTGGATCAGCCCCAGCATTTT. It codes for CASSPSVDQPQHF. V gene TRBV19 combines with J gene TRBJ1-5; D not certain. The germline CDR1 and CDR2 sequences are LNHDA and SQIVND (reference sequence). The CDR3 totals 13 residues. V lost 5 bases, J lost 5 bases, and 10 bases lay in between.